A single sample gave rise to the 30 T cell receptor beta chains below, sequenced in a study of cytomegalovirus exposure and HLA in healthy donors. Vbeta (60) and Jbeta (13) primers were used in the PCR. Clones were sequenced by immunoSEQ multiplex PCR, and TCRdb holds only the in-frame ones, with some missing. The table shows about 150,000 clones, with roughly three quarters occurring only once. The sequencing input was PBMCs. Receptors originate from a woman aged 40 to 50 in good health and CMV-seronegative.

Points on this clone: The junction shows a germline mismatch at one end, possibly a read error. The rearrangement joins TRBV7-9 to TRBJ2-7; D possibly corresponds to TRBD2 (6 bases). The CDR3 extends over 12 amino acids. The germline V gene has CDR1 SEHNR and CDR2 FQNEAQ (reference sequence). The CDR3 nucleotides are TGTTCCAGCAGCCCCGGGGGCTACGAGCAGTACTTC. The encoded protein is CSSSPGGYEQYF.

The chain employs TRBV2 and TRBJ2-5; 12 nucleotides agree with TRBD2. CDR1 SNHLY and CDR2 FYNNEI come from the germline V gene. V trimming: 5 bases; J trimming: 7 bases; junction bases outside the gene matches: 5. The CDR3 runs to 14 residues. CDR3 sequence (DNA): TGTGCCAGCAGTTGGACTAGCGGGACGGCGACCCAGTACTTC. Protein product: CASSWTSGTATQYF. Together with reference TRBV2 and TRBJ2-5, the CDR3 gives the full variable domain: EPEVTQTPSHQVTQMGQEVILRCVPISNHLYFYWYRQILGQKVEFLVSFYNNEISEKSEIFDDQFSVERPDGSNFTLKIRSTKLEDSAMYFCASSWTSGTATQYFGPGTRLLVL.

The rearrangement joins TRBV29-1 to TRBJ1-3; TRBD1 might be the D (6 bases). CDR1 is SQVTM, CDR2 ANQGSEA, per germline. There are 13 residues in the CDR3. Trimming left V 5 bases short and J 2 bases short, with 10 bases between. The CDR3 nucleotides are TGCAGCGTTTCGGACAGCACTGGAAACACCATATATTTT. This encodes CSVSDSTGNTIYF.

The rearrangement links TRBV15 to TRBJ2-1, with TRBD1 matching 10 bases. This CDR3 has 15 amino acids. J lost 7 bases, V lost 6 bases, and 9 bases had no gene match. The germline V gene has CDR1 LNHNV and CDR2 YYDKDF (reference sequence). CDR3 protein: CATRTDRGPLNEQFF. CDR3 coding DNA: TGTGCCACCAGAACCGACAGGGGGCCTCTAAATGAGCAGTTCTTC.

This clone was counted a single time. The chain couples TRBV5-1 to TRBJ1-3; D not certain. CDR1 SGHRS and CDR2 YFSETQ come from the germline V gene. V lost 1 base and J 5 bases, leaving 13 bases between the germline ends. The CDR3 runs 15 residues. In nucleotides, the CDR3 is TGCGCCAGCAGCTTGTACGGGGAAATCAGAAACACCATATATTTT. Residues: CASSLYGEIRNTIYF. Full variable domain (outside the CDR3, taken from reference TRBV5-1 and TRBJ1-3): KAGVTQTPRYLIKTRGQQVTLSCSPISGHRSVSWYQQTPGQGLQFLFEYFSETQRNKGNFPGRFSGRQFSNSRSEMNVSTLELGDSALYLCASSLYGEIRNTIYFGEGSWLTVV.

The gene calls are TRBV6-1 and TRBJ2-7, with D unclear. The CDR3 is made up of 16 amino acids. Germline V gene lookup returns CDR1 MNHNS and CDR2 SASEGT. V dropped 6 bases and J dropped 4 bases, with 22 bases sitting between them. CDR3 loop: CASRETLPRQEYEQYF. For the CDR3, the DNA is TGTGCCAGCAGGGAAACATTGCCCCGGCAGGAATACGAGCAGTACTTC.

V is TRBV28 and J is TRBJ1-1, with D uncertain. The V end was cut by 6 bases, the J end by 4 bases, with 15 bases between. The CDR3 is made up of 14 amino acids. The germline V gene encodes CDR1 MDHEN and CDR2 SYDVKM. As DNA, the CDR3 is TGTGCCAGCAGCCCTGGAGGGCGGTTCACTGAAGCTTTCTTT. This translates into CASSPGGRFTEAFF. The whole variable domain, remainder taken from reference TRBV28 and TRBJ1-1, is DVKVTQSSRYLVKRTGEKVFLECVQDMDHENMFWYRQDPGLGLRLIYFSYDVKMKEKGDIPEGYSVSREKKERFSLILESASTNQTSMYLCASSPGGRFTEAFFGQGTRLTVV.

A single count supports this clone. The chain couples TRBV9 to TRBJ1-1; possible D gene TRBD1, 6 bases. This CDR3 is 15 amino acids long. The V gene's germline CDR1 is SGDLS and CDR2 YYNGEE. Trimming took off 0 bases at V and 3 bases at J, with 12 bases between the two ends. CDR3 sequence: CASSVGAAGDTEAFF. The CDR3, as DNA: TGTGCCAGCAGCGTAGGTGCGGCAGGGGACACTGAAGCTTTCTTT.

CDR3 amino acids: CASSLTSGGEGEQYF. CDR3 nucleotide sequence: TGCGCCAGCAGCTTGACTAGCGGGGGAGAAGGCGAGCAGTACTTC. The V gene is TRBV5-1, the J gene TRBJ2-7; 11 nucleotides line up with TRBD2. Germline-derived CDR1 and CDR2 are SGHRS and YFSETQ. This CDR3 has 15 amino acids. V gave up 1 base and J gave up 6 bases; unmatched junction bases: 6.

J is TRBJ2-1 and V is TRBV5-4; D might be TRBD2 (6 bases). The V end lost 4 bases, the J end lost 3 bases, and 11 bases lay between the germline ends. CDR3 length equals 14 residues. Germline CDR1 SGHNT, CDR2 YYREEE (reference sequence). This CDR3 is CASSRRDFYNEQFF. CDR3 DNA sequence: TGTGCCAGCAGCCGACGGGACTTCTACAATGAGCAGTTCTTC.

The V gene is TRBV21-1, the J gene TRBJ2-1; the table names TRBD2, a call not compared with the DNA. TRBV21-1 constitutes a pseudogene. CDR3 length: 10 residues. CDR3 protein: CASRYNEQFF. In nucleotides, the CDR3 is TGTGCCAGCCGCTACAATGAGCAGTTCTTC.

V usage is TRBV5-8 and J usage is TRBJ1-2; 9 positions match TRBD1. V shed 4 bases, J shed 4 bases, and the junction held 5 bases outside the gene matches. CDR1 is SGHTS, CDR2 YDEGEE, per germline. This CDR3 has 14 amino acids. DNA of the CDR3: TGTGCCAGCAGCGTGGGACAGGGAATCTATGGCTACACCTTC. This sequence encodes CASSVGQGIYGYTF.

In this sample, this clone turned up a few times. The chain combines TRBV29-1 with TRBJ2-5, with D unresolved. The length of the CDR3 is 13 residues. Trimming cost V 6 bases and J 1 base, with 12 bases left between them. Germline V CDR1 and CDR2: SQVTM, ANQGSEA. DNA for the CDR3: TGCAGCGTGGTTAGGAGCCCCCAAGAGACCCAGTACTTC. Residues: CSVVRSPQETQYF.

The genes are TRBV5-4 and TRBJ2-2, with D perhaps TRBD1 (6 bases). The CDR3 spans 15 residues. The germline V gene has CDR1 SGHNT and CDR2 YYREEE (reference sequence). Deletions cut 0 bases from V and 7 bases from J, with 13 bases between. The CDR3 DNA reads TGTGCCAGCAGCTTGGGGAAACAGGGCCACGGGGAGCTGTTTTTT. Its translation: CASSLGKQGHGELFF.

This clone was counted a few times. V gene TRBV7-2 combines with J gene TRBJ2-2; a weak D match, TRBD1 (5 bases). V was shortened by 5 bases and J by 7 bases, with 11 bases between the two germline ends. Germline V lookup: CDR1 SGHTA, CDR2 FQGNSA. The CDR3 runs to 13 residues. Here the CDR3 DNA reads TGTGCCAGCAGCCGACCAGGGTACGGGGAGCTGTTTTTT. Translating it yields CASSRPGYGELFF.

The chain joins TRBV11-3 to TRBJ2-3; weak D call: TRBD2 (6 bases). The germline V gene encodes CDR1 SGHNT and CDR2 YENEEA. V was pared by 5 bases and J by 0 bases, with 15 bases between. This CDR3 has 16 amino acids. CDR3: CASSHGSGTSTDTQYF. CDR3 DNA sequence: TGTGCCAGCAGCCACGGTAGCGGAACTAGCACAGATACGCAGTATTTT.

This CDR3 is CASSRPGAGVETQYF. The CDR3 region has the DNA TGCGCCAGCAGCCGCCCAGGGGCCGGGGTGGAGACCCAGTACTTC. The rearrangement links TRBV4-1 to TRBJ2-5, with D possibly matching TRBD1 (6 bases). The V gene lost 4 bases and the J gene lost 5 bases, with 17 bases spanning the gap. The germline V gene has CDR1 MGHRA and CDR2 YSYEKL. The CDR3 contains 15 residues.

Regarding this clone: One end of the junction fails to match germline, which may point to a read error. The chain couples TRBV6-1 to TRBJ1-1, with D hard to call. There are 13 residues in the CDR3. Germline values: CDR1 MNHNS, CDR2 SASEGT. The CDR3 DNA is TGTGCCAGCACCACCCAGGCGCCCAGTGGCTTTCGCTTT. It yields the protein CASTTQAPSGFRF.

This chain joins TRBV5-8 and TRBJ1-5, with D possibly matching TRBD1 (6 bases). The V end was cut by 6 bases, the J end by 4 bases, with 14 bases between. In germline, CDR1 is SGHTS, CDR2 YDEGEE. The CDR3 spans 14 residues. The DNA of the CDR3 is TGTGCCAGCACCTTAGGGACACCGAATCAGCCCCAGCATTTT. Its protein product is CASTLGTPNQPQHF. Full variable domain (missing parts from reference TRBV5-8 and TRBJ1-5): EAGVTQSPTHLIKTRGQQATLRCSPISGHTSVYWYQQALGLGLQFLLWYDEGEERNRGNFPPRFSGRQFPNYSSELNVNALELEDSALYLCASTLGTPNQPQHFGDGTRLSIL.

The chain couples TRBV30 to TRBJ2-1, with D perhaps TRBD2 (5 bases). V lost 0 bases to trimming and J lost 10 bases, with 13 bases between them. CDR3 size: 13 residues. Germline V gives CDR1 GTSNPN, CDR2 SVGIG (reference sequence). This chain's CDR3 is CAWSVVARREQFF. The CDR3 coding sequence is TGTGCCTGGAGTGTTGTAGCGAGGAGAGAGCAGTTCTTC.

The gene calls are TRBV6-5 and TRBJ1-6, with no clear D. Germline V gene sequence: CDR1 MNHEY, CDR2 SVGAGI. The CDR3 consists of 15 residues. V was trimmed by 2 bases and J by 8 bases, leaving 13 bases between them. In DNA, the CDR3 is TGTGCCAGCAGTTACGGCGGCACCCAACATTCACCCCTCCACTTT. It encodes CASSYGGTQHSPLHF.

Remarks on this clone: Different DNA sequences within this sample yield the same CDR3. The chain is built from TRBV5-4 and TRBJ2-7; 9 positions agree with TRBD1. The ends lost 0 bases at V and 6 bases at J; junction bases unmatched: 1. Germline-derived CDR1 and CDR2 are SGHNT and YYREEE (reference sequence). The CDR3 is 13 residues long. CDR3 sequence (DNA): TGTGCCAGCAGCTTGGGACAGGGGGGCGAGCAGTACTTC. Translating gives CASSLGQGGEQYF.

The rearrangement uses TRBV7-9 and TRBJ2-7, with a weak D call TRBD2 (5 bases). This CDR3 is 13 amino acids long. With 5 bases removed from V and 4 bases from J, the gap between germline ends came to 12 bases. Germline V gene lookup returns CDR1 SEHNR and CDR2 FQNEAQ (reference sequence). The CDR3: CASSTSPGYEQYF. In DNA, the CDR3 is TGTGCCAGCAGCACGTCCCCGGGATACGAGCAGTACTTC. Looking up the rest from reference TRBV7-9 and TRBJ2-7 gives the full variable domain: DTGVSQNPRHKITKRGQNVTFRCDPISEHNRLYWYRQTLGQGPEFLTYFQNEAQLEKSRLLSDRFSAERPKGSFSTLEIQRTEQGDSAMYLCASSTSPGYEQYFGPGTRLTVT.

This chain joins TRBV6-5 and TRBJ1-3, with 9 nucleotides matching TRBD1. The germline V gene encodes CDR1 MNHEY and CDR2 SVGAGI. CDR3 size: 15 residues. V dropped 5 bases and J dropped 3; count of bases not matched to a gene: 5. DNA for the CDR3: TGTGCCAGCAGTGCACAGGGGGCAGATGGAAACACCATATATTTT. Translated: CASSAQGADGNTIYF.

The J gene is TRBJ1-3, the V gene TRBV29-1, with D possibly TRBD1 on 5 matching bases. The V gene's germline CDR1 is SQVTM and CDR2 ANQGSEA. Trimming removed 0 bases at V and 3 bases at J, with 9 bases between. CDR3 length equals 14 residues. CDR3 region: CSVEEGAGGNTIYF. The CDR3 DNA sequence: TGCAGCGTTGAAGAAGGGGCCGGTGGAAACACCATATATTTT.

V and J are TRBV10-3 and TRBJ1-2; tentative D call: TRBD1 (6 bases). The CDR3 runs 15 residues. V was shortened by 2 bases and J by 8 bases, with 18 bases between the two germline ends. From germline, CDR1 is ENHRY and CDR2 SYGVKD. The CDR3 loop is CAISETKTTGGGYTF. DNA of the CDR3: TGTGCCATCAGTGAGACCAAGACGACAGGCGGGGGCTACACCTTC.

The rearrangement joins TRBV6-5 to TRBJ2-7; 10 bases fit TRBD1. The CDR3 sequence is 13 residues long. Trimming at V came to 7 bases and at J to 6 bases, leaving 6 bases not matched to a gene. Looked up from germline, CDR1 is MNHEY and CDR2 is SVGAGI. CDR3 residues: CASTGTGAREQYF. Here the CDR3 DNA reads TGTGCCAGCACGGGGACAGGGGCCCGCGAGCAGTACTTC.

Worth noting for this clone: This sample also contains other DNA sequences that code for the same CDR3. The J gene is TRBJ2-7, the V gene TRBV30, with D tentatively TRBD1 (6 bases). Germline CDR1 and CDR2: GTSNPN and SVGIG (reference sequence). Deletions cut 0 bases from V and 2 bases from J, with 14 bases between. CDR3 length: 15 amino acids. The CDR3 spells CAWSVRQAGPYEQYF. CDR3 DNA: TGTGCCTGGAGTGTTAGACAGGCAGGCCCCTACGAGCAGTACTTC.

The chain links TRBV10-1 to TRBJ1-5; D may be TRBD1 (5 bases). Per germline, CDR1 WNHNN and CDR2 SYGVQD (reference sequence). Trimming removed 7 bases from V and 0 bases from J, with 19 bases in between. The CDR3 length is 17 residues. Here the CDR3 reads CASTLLHRFPSNQPQHF. The CDR3 bases are TGCGCCAGCACCCTTCTCCACAGGTTCCCTAGCAATCAGCCCCAGCATTTT.

J is TRBJ2-3 and V is TRBV27; TRBD2 matches at 11 bases. CDR1 and CDR2 from the germline V gene are MNHEY and SMNVEV (reference sequence). The CDR3 totals 17 residues. V trimming: 4 bases; J trimming: 2 bases; junction bases outside the gene matches: 8. In DNA form, the CDR3 reads TGTGCCAGCAGTTACCAACTAGCGGGGGCTCCCACAGATACGCAGTATTTT. This encodes CASSYQLAGAPTDTQYF.